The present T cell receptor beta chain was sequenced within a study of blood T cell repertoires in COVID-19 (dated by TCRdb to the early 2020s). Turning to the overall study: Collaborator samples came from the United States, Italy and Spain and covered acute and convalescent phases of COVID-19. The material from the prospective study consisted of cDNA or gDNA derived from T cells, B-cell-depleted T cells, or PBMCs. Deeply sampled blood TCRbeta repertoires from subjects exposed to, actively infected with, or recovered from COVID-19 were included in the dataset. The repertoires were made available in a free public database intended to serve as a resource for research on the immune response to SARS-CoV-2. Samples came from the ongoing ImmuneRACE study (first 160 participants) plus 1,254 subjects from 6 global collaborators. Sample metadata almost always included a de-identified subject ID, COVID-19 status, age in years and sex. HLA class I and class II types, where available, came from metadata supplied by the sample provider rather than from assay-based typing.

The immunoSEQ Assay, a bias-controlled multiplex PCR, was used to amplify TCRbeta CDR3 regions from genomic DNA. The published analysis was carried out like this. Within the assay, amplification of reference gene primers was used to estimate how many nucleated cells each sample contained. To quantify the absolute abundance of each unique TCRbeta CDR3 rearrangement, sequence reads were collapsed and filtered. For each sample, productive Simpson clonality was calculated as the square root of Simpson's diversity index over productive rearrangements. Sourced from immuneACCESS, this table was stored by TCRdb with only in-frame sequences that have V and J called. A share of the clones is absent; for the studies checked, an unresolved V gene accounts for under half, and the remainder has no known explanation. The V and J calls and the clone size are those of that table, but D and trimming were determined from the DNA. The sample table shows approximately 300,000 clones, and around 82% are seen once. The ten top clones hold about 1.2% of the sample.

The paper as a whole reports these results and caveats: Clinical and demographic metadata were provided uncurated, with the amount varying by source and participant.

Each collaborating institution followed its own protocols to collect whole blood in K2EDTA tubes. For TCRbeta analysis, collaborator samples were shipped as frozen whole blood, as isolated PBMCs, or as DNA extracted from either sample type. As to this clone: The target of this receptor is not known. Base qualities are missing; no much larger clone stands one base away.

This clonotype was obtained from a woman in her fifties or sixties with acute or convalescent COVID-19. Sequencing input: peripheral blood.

The CDR3 here reads CASSPGVGPGETQYF. Here is the DNA: TGCGCCAGCAGCCCGGGGGTGGGACCCGGGGAGACCCAGTACTTC. The chain couples TRBV5-1 to TRBJ2-5; TRBD2 is a possible D gene, resting on 6 matching bases. V loses 4 bases, J loses 5 bases, and the germline ends lie 18 bases apart. The CDR3 has 15 amino acids, counting the end cysteine and phenylalanine. Here the CDR3 DNA is all that survives: 45 bases in frame from base 1. Via the germline V gene, CDR1 is SGHRS and CDR2 YFSETQ.